The entry that follows covers one T cell receptor (beta chain) sequence. Sequencing was performed with immunoSEQ multiplex PCR; in TCRdb, only in-frame clones are kept and a portion is missing. The sample shows around 24,000 clones, about 87% of them seen only once. This specimen comes from a study of T cell changes during pregnancy in multiple sclerosis. The source is a female donor in good health, enrolled as a control in a pregnancy study. The source was CD4+ T cells from peripheral blood mononuclear cells, collected in the second trimester of pregnancy.

The CDR3 here is CASSLEQGIGELFF. CDR3 bases: TGTGCCAGCTCCCTCGAACAGGGGATCGGGGAGCTGTTTTTT. The genes are TRBV18 and TRBJ2-2; 7 bases agree with TRBD1. CDR1 is KGHSH, CDR2 LQKENI, per germline. CDR3 length: 14 amino acids. V trimming: 6 bases; J trimming: 7 bases; junction bases outside the gene matches: 8. The variable domain in full, with the rest retrieved from reference TRBV18 and TRBJ2-2, is NAGVMQNPRHLVRRRGQEARLRCSPMKGHSHVYWYRQLPEEGLKFMVYLQKENIIDESGMPKERFSAEFPKEGPSILRIQQVVRGDSAAYFCASSLEQGIGELFFGEGSRLTVL.